This T cell receptor (beta chain) was identified in a study of control samples from healthy donors and cancer patients. This table comes from immunoSEQ multiplex PCR, and its TCRdb copy is limited to in-frame clones, with some not included. The sample records roughly 83,000 clones, roughly four fifths being singletons. CDR1 and CDR2 from the germline V gene are SGHTA and FQGNSA. The CDR3 covers 13 residues. V lost 4 bases, J lost 1 base, and 7 bases lay in between. This TCR derives from a woman aged 55 to 70 in good health. This chain links TRBV7-2 with TRBJ1-1; no definite D call. Sequenced: blood. The CDR3 DNA is TGTGCCAGCAGCTCCGTTACGAACACTGAAGCTTTCTTT. Residues: CASSSVTNTEAFF. Supplemented by reference TRBV7-2 and TRBJ1-1, the full variable domain reads GAGVSQSPSNKVTEKGKDVELRCDPISGHTALYWYRQSLGQGLEFLIYFQGNSAPDKSGLPSDRFSAERTGGSVSTLTIQRTQQEDSAVYLCASSSVTNTEAFFGQGTRLTVV.